In this sample, the clone carrying this T cell receptor (beta chain) turned up once. Its antigen is still unknown. Subsequent to 10 days of culture, CD4+ T cells were isolated. It was on days 3 and 7 that half the medium was replaced with IL-2 medium. The data are from a study of vaccination effects on CD4 cells after COVID-19. For the study at large: Two-dose BNT162b2 or mRNA-1273 vaccination was given to participants.

Study outcomes and limitations: Late after vaccination, infection- and vaccine-induced clones showed marked clonal contraction. Missing from the study were early post-infection timepoints, and its convalescent patients were few.

Profiling relied on immunoSEQ multiplex PCR, and the TCRdb table lists in-frame clones only, not all of them. This table holds under 40,000 clones, around 67% found once. Material: CD4+ T cells from PBMCs cultured without peptide, obtained before COVID-19 vaccination. The origin of this receptor is a human donor who received a COVID-19 vaccine.

The CDR3: CASRRGLAGMNTGELFF. In DNA, the CDR3 is TGTGCCAGCAGACGCGGACTAGCGGGAATGAACACCGGGGAGCTGTTTTTT. The chain links TRBV11-2 to TRBJ2-2, with 12 positions matching TRBD2. The length of the CDR3 is 17 residues. From germline, CDR1 is SGHAT and CDR2 FQNNGV. Losses at the gene ends were 6 bases for V and 1 base for J; bases not matched to a gene: 6.